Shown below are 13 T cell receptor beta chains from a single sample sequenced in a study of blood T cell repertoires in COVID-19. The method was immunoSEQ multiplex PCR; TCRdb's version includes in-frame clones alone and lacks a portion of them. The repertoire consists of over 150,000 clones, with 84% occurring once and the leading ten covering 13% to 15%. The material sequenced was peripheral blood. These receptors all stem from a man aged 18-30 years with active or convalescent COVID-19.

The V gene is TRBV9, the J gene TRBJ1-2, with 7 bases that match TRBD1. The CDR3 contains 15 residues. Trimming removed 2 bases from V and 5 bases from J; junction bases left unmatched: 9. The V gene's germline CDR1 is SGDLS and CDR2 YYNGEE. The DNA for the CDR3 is TGTGCCAGCAGCGTTTCGACCGACAGGGTATATGGCTACACCTTC. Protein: CASSVSTDRVYGYTF. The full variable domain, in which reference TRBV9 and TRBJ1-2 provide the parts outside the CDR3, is DSGVTQTPKHLITATGQRVTLRCSPRSGDLSVYWYQQSLDQGLQFLIQYYNGEERAKGNILERFSAQQFPDLHSELNLSSLELGDSALYFCASSVSTDRVYGYTFGSGTRLTVV.

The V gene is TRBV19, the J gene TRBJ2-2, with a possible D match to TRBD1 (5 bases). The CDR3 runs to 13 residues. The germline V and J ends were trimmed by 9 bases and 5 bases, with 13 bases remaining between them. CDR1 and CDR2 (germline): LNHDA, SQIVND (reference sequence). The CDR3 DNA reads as TGTGCCAGCACGAGTTGGACAACCGGGGAGCTGTTTTTT. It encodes CASTSWTTGELFF. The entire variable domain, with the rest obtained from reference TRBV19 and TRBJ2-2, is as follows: DGGITQSPKYLFRKEGQNVTLSCEQNLNHDAMYWYRQDPGQGLRLIYYSQIVNDFQKGDIAEGYSVSREKKESFPLTVTSAQKNPTAFYLCASTSWTTGELFFGEGSRLTVL.

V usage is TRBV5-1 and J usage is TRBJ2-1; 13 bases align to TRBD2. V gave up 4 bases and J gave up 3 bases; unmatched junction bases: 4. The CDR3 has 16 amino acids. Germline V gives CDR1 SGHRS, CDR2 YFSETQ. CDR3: CASSLGLAGRYNEQFF. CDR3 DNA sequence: TGCGCCAGCAGCCTGGGACTAGCGGGACGCTACAATGAGCAGTTCTTC.

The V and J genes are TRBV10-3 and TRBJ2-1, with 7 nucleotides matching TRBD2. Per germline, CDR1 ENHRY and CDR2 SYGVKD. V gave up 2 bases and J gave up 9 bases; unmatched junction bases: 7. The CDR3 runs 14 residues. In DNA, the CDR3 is TGTGCCATCAGTGAGAGGGAGGGAGGGTCTGAGCAGTTCTTC. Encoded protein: CAISEREGGSEQFF.

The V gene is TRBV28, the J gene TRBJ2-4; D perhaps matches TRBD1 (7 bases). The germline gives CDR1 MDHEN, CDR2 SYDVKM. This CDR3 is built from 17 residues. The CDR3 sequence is CASKGSRGTDNKNIQYF. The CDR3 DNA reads TGTGCTTCCAAAGGGTCCCGCGGGACAGATAATAAAAACATTCAGTACTTC.

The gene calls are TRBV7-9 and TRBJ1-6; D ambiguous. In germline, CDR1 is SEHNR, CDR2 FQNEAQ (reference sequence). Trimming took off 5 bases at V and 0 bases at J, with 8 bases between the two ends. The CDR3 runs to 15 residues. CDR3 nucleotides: TGTGCCAGCAGCCCGTGGAGCTCCTATAATTCACCCCTCCACTTT. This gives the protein CASSPWSSYNSPLHF.

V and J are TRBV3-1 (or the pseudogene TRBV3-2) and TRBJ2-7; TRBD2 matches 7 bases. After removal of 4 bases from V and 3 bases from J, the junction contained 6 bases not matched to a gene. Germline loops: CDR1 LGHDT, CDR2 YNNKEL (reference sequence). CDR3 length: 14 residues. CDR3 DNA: TGTGCCAGCAGCCGGACGGGAGGAGGCTACGAGCAGTACTTC. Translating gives CASSRTGGGYEQYF.

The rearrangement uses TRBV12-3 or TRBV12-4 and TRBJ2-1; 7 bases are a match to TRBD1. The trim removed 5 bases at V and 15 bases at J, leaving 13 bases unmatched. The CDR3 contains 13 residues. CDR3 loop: CASSDLGGSRRFF. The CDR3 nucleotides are TGTGCCAGCAGTGACTTAGGGGGCTCTCGTCGGTTCTTC.

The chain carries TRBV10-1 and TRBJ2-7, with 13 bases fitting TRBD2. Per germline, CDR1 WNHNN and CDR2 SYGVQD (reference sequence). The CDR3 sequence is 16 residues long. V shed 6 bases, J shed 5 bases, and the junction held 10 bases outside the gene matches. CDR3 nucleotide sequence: TGCGCCAGCAGCTATAAGACTAGCGGGAGGCCCCACGAGCAGTACTTC. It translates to CASSYKTSGRPHEQYF.

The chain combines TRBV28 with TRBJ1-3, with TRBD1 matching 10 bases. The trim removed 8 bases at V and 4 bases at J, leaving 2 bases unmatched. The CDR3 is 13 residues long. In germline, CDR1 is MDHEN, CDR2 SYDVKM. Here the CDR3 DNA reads TGTGCCAGCGGGGACAGGGGAGGAAACACCATATATTTT. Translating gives CASGDRGGNTIYF.

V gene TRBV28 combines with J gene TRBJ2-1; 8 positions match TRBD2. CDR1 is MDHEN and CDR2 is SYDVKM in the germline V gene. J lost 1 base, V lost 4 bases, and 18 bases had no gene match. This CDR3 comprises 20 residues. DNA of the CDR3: TGTGCCAGCAGTTACCCTGACACGGGGCGGCGGGAGGAGTCCTACAATGAGCAGTTCTTC. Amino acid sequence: CASSYPDTGRREESYNEQFF. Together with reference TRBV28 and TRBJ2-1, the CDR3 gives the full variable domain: DVKVTQSSRYLVKRTGEKVFLECVQDMDHENMFWYRQDPGLGLRLIYFSYDVKMKEKGDIPEGYSVSREKKERFSLILESASTNQTSMYLCASSYPDTGRREESYNEQFFGPGTRLTVL.

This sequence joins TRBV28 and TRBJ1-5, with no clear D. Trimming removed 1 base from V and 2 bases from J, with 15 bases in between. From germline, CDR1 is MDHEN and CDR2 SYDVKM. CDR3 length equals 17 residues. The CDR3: CASSLLSQAKGNQPQHF. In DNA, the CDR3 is TGTGCCAGCAGTTTATTGTCCCAGGCGAAGGGCAATCAGCCCCAGCATTTT. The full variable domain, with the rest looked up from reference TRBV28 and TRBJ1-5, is DVKVTQSSRYLVKRTGEKVFLECVQDMDHENMFWYRQDPGLGLRLIYFSYDVKMKEKGDIPEGYSVSREKKERFSLILESASTNQTSMYLCASSLLSQAKGNQPQHFGDGTRLSIL.

DNA of the CDR3: TGCGCCAGCAGCCCTGGACTAGCGGGGGGCCTGACCGGGGAGCTGTTTTTT. Translation gives CASSPGLAGGLTGELFF. V and J are TRBV5-1 and TRBJ2-2, with 14 bases aligning to TRBD2. The germline CDR1 and CDR2 sequences are SGHRS and YFSETQ. Trimming took 4 bases from V and 5 from J; bases not matched to a gene: 7. The CDR3 extends over 17 amino acids.